Below are 13 T cell receptor beta chains sequenced from a single sample in a study of T-cell memory formation after mild COVID-19. TCRdb independently ran MiXCR on the 5' RACE reads; one entry per CDR3 protein. The sample includes hundreds of thousands of distinct CDR3 sequences, around a sixth of them seen just once. Sequencing was carried out using PBMCs or a T cell subset sorted from them (not recorded which). These TCRs come from a man younger than 30 who had mild COVID-19 (a few samples of this study predate the infection). Cell type and time point are not known.

This clonotype was seen only a few times. This sequence joins TRBV18 and TRBJ2-5; D gene uncertain. The germline gives CDR1 KGHSH, CDR2 LQKENI. The CDR3 has 13 residues. Trimming stripped 4 bases from V and 2 bases from J, with 8 bases between. CDR3 sequence (DNA): TGTGCCAGCTCACGAAACACACAAGAGACCCAGTACTTC. The encoded protein is CASSRNTQETQYF.

This clonotype has a handful of counts. DNA for the CDR3: TGCGCCAGCAGCTTACCGGGACAAGGAACCACTGAAGCTTTCTTT. Its translation: CASSLPGQGTTEAFF. The chain is built from TRBV5-1 and TRBJ1-1; TRBD1 is a possible D gene (6 bases). Germline V gives CDR1 SGHRS, CDR2 YFSETQ. The CDR3 loop spans 15 amino acids. Between the trimmed V and J ends, which lost 2 bases and 4 bases, there was a span of 15 bases.

Ten or more counts support this clonotype. This chain connects TRBV29-1 to TRBJ2-4; TRBD2 matches 8 bases. The CDR3 is made up of 17 amino acids. The germline V gene has CDR1 SQVTM and CDR2 ANQGSEA. The junction had 8 bases not matched to a gene; V was cut back by 0 bases and J by 1 base. CDR3 in amino acids: CSVEDPRRGEAKNIQYF. CDR3 sequence (DNA): TGCAGCGTTGAAGATCCACGGCGGGGGGAGGCCAAAAACATTCAGTACTTC.

CDR3 in DNA: TGTGCCAGCAGCTTGAATCAGGGTGGGACTGAAGCTTTCTTT. Protein sequence: CASSLNQGGTEAFF. The V and J genes are TRBV7-9 and TRBJ1-1; D perhaps matches TRBD1 (5 bases). Trimming took off 3 bases at V and 5 bases at J, with 13 bases between the two ends. The CDR3 is 14 residues long. CDR1 is SEHNR and CDR2 is FQNEAQ in the germline V gene (reference sequence).

This clonotype was detected a few times. This sequence joins TRBV5-1 and TRBJ2-1; 11 positions agree with TRBD2. The J segment lost 6 bases and the V segment lost 1 base, leaving 3 bases of the junction unmatched. The CDR3 has 15 amino acids. Germline V gene lookup returns CDR1 SGHRS and CDR2 YFSETQ. The CDR3 coding sequence is TGCGCCAGCAGCTTGCGTACTAGCGGGAGCAATGAGCAGTTCTTC. It translates to CASSLRTSGSNEQFF.

This clonotype turned up a few times. The chain has TRBV5-6 and TRBJ1-2; possible D gene TRBD1, 5 bases. CDR1 is SGHDT, CDR2 YYEEEE, per germline. This CDR3 contains 13 residues. V lost 10 bases and J 6 bases, leaving 19 bases between the germline ends. The CDR3 DNA follows: TGTGCCTCCGGCCGGCAGGGCCGGAATGGCTACACCTTC. This sequence encodes CASGRQGRNGYTF.

This clonotype turned up a few times. The chain combines TRBV9 with TRBJ2-3, with 9 bases fitting TRBD2. The CDR3 consists of 15 residues. The V gene end was trimmed by 5 bases and the J gene end by 2 bases; junction bases not matched to a gene: 6. Germline CDR1 reads SGDLS; CDR2 reads YYNGEE. CDR3 residues: CASRSSSGATDTQYF. The CDR3 DNA is TGTGCCAGCAGAAGCTCTAGCGGGGCCACAGATACGCAGTATTTT.

V usage is TRBV5-1 and J usage is TRBJ2-7; 7 nucleotides match TRBD2. CDR3 length: 13 residues. The J segment lost 6 bases and the V segment lost 4 bases, leaving 7 bases of the junction unmatched. In germline, CDR1 is SGHRS, CDR2 YFSETQ. In nucleotides, the CDR3 is TGCGCCAGCAGCCCGGCGGGGAGGGTCGAGCAGTACTTC. Translating it yields CASSPAGRVEQYF.

This clonotype was seen at least ten times. The V gene is TRBV29-1, the J gene TRBJ2-7; D uncertain. V was cut by 6 bases and J by 2 bases, with 8 bases left in between. Germline CDR1 and CDR2: SQVTM and ANQGSEA. This CDR3 is built from 11 residues. CDR3 nucleotide sequence: TGCAGCGTGGGGAACACCTACGAGCAGTACTTC. It encodes CSVGNTYEQYF.

This chain uses TRBV29-1 with TRBJ2-5; D is unclear. V lost 1 base and J 4 bases, leaving 13 bases between the germline ends. Germline CDR1 SQVTM, CDR2 ANQGSEA. The CDR3 extends over 14 amino acids. The CDR3 region is CSVEGLDLVETQYF. CDR3 bases: TGCAGCGTTGAAGGTCTAGATTTGGTAGAGACCCAGTACTTC.

The chain uses TRBV2 and TRBJ2-1; TRBD2 agrees at 13 bases. The CDR3 has 18 amino acids. Germline CDR1 and CDR2: SNHLY and FYNNEI. V dropped 4 bases and J dropped 0; count of bases not matched to a gene: 6. The CDR3 protein is CASSVWTSGGHSYNEQFF. The CDR3 region has the DNA TGTGCCAGCAGTGTATGGACTAGCGGGGGCCACTCCTACAATGAGCAGTTCTTC.

This clonotype was picked up a small number of times. The chain combines TRBV9 with TRBJ2-5; 7 bases are shared with TRBD2. V lost 0 bases, J lost 6 bases, and 5 bases stayed unmatched. Germline V CDR1 and CDR2: SGDLS, YYNGEE. There are 14 residues in the CDR3. The CDR3 here is CASSVGAGEQTQYF. The CDR3 region has the DNA TGTGCCAGCAGCGTAGGTGCGGGGGAACAGACCCAGTACTTC.

V is TRBV24-1 and J is TRBJ2-1; no clear D gene. V was clipped by 4 bases and J by 2 bases, with 11 bases between them. This CDR3 contains 15 residues. The germline gives CDR1 KGHDR, CDR2 SFDVKD. The CDR3 sequence: CATSDDTPPYNEQFF. The DNA for the CDR3 is TGTGCCACCAGTGACGACACGCCCCCCTACAATGAGCAGTTCTTC.